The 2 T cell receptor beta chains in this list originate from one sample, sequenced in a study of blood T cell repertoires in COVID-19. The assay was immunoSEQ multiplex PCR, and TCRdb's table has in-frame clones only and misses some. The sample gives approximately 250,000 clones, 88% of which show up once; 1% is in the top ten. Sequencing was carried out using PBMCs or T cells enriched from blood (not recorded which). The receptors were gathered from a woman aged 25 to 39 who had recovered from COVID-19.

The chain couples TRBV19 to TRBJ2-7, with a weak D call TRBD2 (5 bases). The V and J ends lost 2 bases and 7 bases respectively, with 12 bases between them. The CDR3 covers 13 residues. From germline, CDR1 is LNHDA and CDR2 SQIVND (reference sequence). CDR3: CASSIRVAGEQYF. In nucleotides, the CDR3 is TGTGCCAGTAGTATAAGGGTGGCGGGTGAGCAGTACTTC.

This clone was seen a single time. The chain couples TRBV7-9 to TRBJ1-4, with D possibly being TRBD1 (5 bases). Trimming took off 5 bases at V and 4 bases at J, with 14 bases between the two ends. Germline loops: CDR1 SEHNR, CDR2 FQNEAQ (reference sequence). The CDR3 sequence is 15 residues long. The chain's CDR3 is CASSPKGPLNEKLFF. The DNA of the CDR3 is TGTGCCAGCAGCCCGAAGGGGCCTCTTAATGAAAAACTGTTTTTT.